This T cell receptor (beta chain) was captured in a study of cytomegalovirus exposure and HLA in healthy donors. Background on the study: For the approximately 430 genotyped donors, about 79% fell within the Caucasian-associated ancestry cluster.

This clone occurred a few times. The PCR employed 60 Vbeta primers together with 13 Jbeta primers. Sequencing used immunoSEQ multiplex PCR; TCRdb keeps in-frame clones, though not all of them. The table records more than 150,000 clones, roughly 84% of them present only once. Input material: PBMCs. This sequence originates from a woman younger than 35 in good health and CMV-seronegative.

DNA for the CDR3: TGTGCCAGCAGCCCGGGCAGGGAGGGATCACCCCTCCACTTT. It specifies CASSPGREGSPLHF. The chain carries TRBV6-1 and TRBJ1-6; the D gene is possibly TRBD1 (5 bases). Germline values: CDR1 MNHNS, CDR2 SASEGT. Between the trimmed V and J ends, which lost 6 bases and 10 bases, there was a span of 16 bases. The CDR3 extends over 14 amino acids.